This TCR beta chain was sequenced in a study of T and B cells in COVID-19 patients. Study-wide findings and caveats: Active COVID-19 showed highly clonal TRB repertoires; recovery showed diversity and richness above healthy donors.

This clonotype was observed a handful of times. What it binds is not known. From blood, about 230-500 ng of genomic DNA served as TRB template. BIOMED2 TRB-A/B primer pools were used in multiplex TRB PCR. TCRdb independently ran MiXCR on the multiplex PCR reads; one entry per CDR3 protein. The sample lists some 1,200 distinct CDR3 sequences; about 29% were seen once. The CDR3 consists of 15 residues. The V end lost 3 bases, the J end lost 5 bases, and 15 bases lay between the germline ends. The clonotype originates from a human donor with active COVID-19. The sample taken for sequencing was blood. This rearrangement joins TRBV23-1 to TRBJ2-3; D is perhaps TRBD2 (6 bases). TRBV23-1 is known as an ORF, though its function is uncertain. CDR3 residues: CASSHRTIGRDTQYF. The CDR3, as DNA: TGCGCCAGCAGTCATAGGACTATCGGGAGAGATACGCAGTATTTT.